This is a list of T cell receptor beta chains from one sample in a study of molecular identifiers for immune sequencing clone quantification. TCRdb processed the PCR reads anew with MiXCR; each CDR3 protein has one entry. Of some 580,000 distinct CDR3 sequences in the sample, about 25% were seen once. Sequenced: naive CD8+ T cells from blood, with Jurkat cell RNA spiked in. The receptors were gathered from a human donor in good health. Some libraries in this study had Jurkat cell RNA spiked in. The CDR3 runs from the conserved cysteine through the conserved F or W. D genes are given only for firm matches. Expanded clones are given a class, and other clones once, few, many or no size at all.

cdr3_nt: TGTGCCAGCAGCTACATGGGGCAGGCCTATGGCTACACCTTC
cdr3_aa: CASSYMGQAYGYTF
d_call: -
clone_size: -
v_call: TRBV5-4
j_call: TRBJ1-2

cdr3_nt: TGTGCCAGCAGCTTGGAAGGGACAGGTGATGGCTACACCTTC
cdr3_aa: CASSLEGTGDGYTF
d_call: TRBD1
clone_size: -
v_call: TRBV5-6
j_call: TRBJ1-2

cdr3_nt: TGTGCCAGCAGTTCTAACTTAATGACAGGGACAGATACGCAGTATTTT
cdr3_aa: CASSSNLMTGTDTQYF
d_call: TRBD1
clone_size: many
v_call: TRBV28
j_call: TRBJ2-3

cdr3_nt: TGCAGCGTTGCCCCAGTCACCTACAATGAGCAGTTCTTC
cdr3_aa: CSVAPVTYNEQFF
d_call: -
clone_size: -
v_call: TRBV29-1
j_call: TRBJ2-1

cdr3_nt: TGTGCCAGCAGCATACCAGGGGGCACCTACGAGCAGTACTTC
cdr3_aa: CASSIPGGTYEQYF
d_call: TRBD1
clone_size: many
v_call: TRBV5-4
j_call: TRBJ2-7

cdr3_nt: TGCAGCGTTGAAGTTAGAGCGAACTCCGGACCCCAAGAGACCCAGTACTTC
cdr3_aa: CSVEVRANSGPQETQYF
d_call: -
clone_size: many
v_call: TRBV29-1
j_call: TRBJ2-5

cdr3_nt: TGTGCCAGCAGCTCCTCCGGGACTAGAGAGATGCAGTACTTC
cdr3_aa: CASSSSGTREMQYF
d_call: TRBD2
clone_size: many
v_call: TRBV12-3/TRBV12-4
j_call: TRBJ2-7

cdr3_nt: TGTGCCAGCAGCTTGGGTTCCTCAAACACCATATATTTT
cdr3_aa: CASSLGSSNTIYF
d_call: -
clone_size: many
v_call: TRBV5-6
j_call: TRBJ1-3

cdr3_nt: TGCGCCAGCAGCTTGGAATCCCCGGGACAGGGGGCTTACCACGAGCAGTACTTC
cdr3_aa: CASSLESPGQGAYHEQYF
d_call: TRBD1
clone_size: many
v_call: TRBV5-1
j_call: TRBJ2-7

cdr3_nt: TGCGCCAGCAGCCAAGTAATGGGAAATAACTATGGCTACACCTTC
cdr3_aa: CASSQVMGNNYGYTF
d_call: -
clone_size: -
v_call: TRBV4-3
j_call: TRBJ1-2

cdr3_nt: TGTGCCAGCACCCTAGGACTCAACACTGAAGCTTTCTTT
cdr3_aa: CASTLGLNTEAFF
d_call: -
clone_size: few
v_call: TRBV7-9
j_call: TRBJ1-1

cdr3_nt: TGCAGTGCTAGACCGTTCGAGGAGCGCACAGATACGCAGTATTTT
cdr3_aa: CSARPFEERTDTQYF
d_call: -
clone_size: many
v_call: TRBV20-1
j_call: TRBJ2-3

cdr3_nt: TGCGCCAGCAGCCAAGACCGCCCGTACGAGCAGTACTTC
cdr3_aa: CASSQDRPYEQYF
d_call: -
clone_size: many
v_call: TRBV4-3
j_call: TRBJ2-7

cdr3_nt: TGTGCCAGCAGCGTAGACCTCTCGGTCACTGAAGCTTTCTTT
cdr3_aa: CASSVDLSVTEAFF
d_call: -
clone_size: many
v_call: TRBV9
j_call: TRBJ1-1

cdr3_nt: TGTGCCAGCAGTGACGGCTACAATGAGCAGTTCTTC
cdr3_aa: CASSDGYNEQFF
d_call: -
clone_size: few
v_call: TRBV25-1
j_call: TRBJ2-1

cdr3_nt: TGTGCCAGCAGCCCGTTGGGGGGCAAAATCTCTGGGGCCAACGTCCTGACTTTC
cdr3_aa: CASSPLGGKISGANVLTF
d_call: -
clone_size: few
v_call: TRBV13
j_call: TRBJ2-6

cdr3_nt: TGCAGCGTTGAACTAGCGGAACCCGTCTACGAGCAGTACTTC
cdr3_aa: CSVELAEPVYEQYF
d_call: TRBD2
clone_size: many
v_call: TRBV29-1
j_call: TRBJ2-7

cdr3_nt: TGTGCCAGTAGCCCTTCGATCGAGGGGATTCAGGGTACGCAGTATTTT
cdr3_aa: CASSPSIEGIQGTQYF
d_call: -
clone_size: many
v_call: TRBV19
j_call: TRBJ2-3

cdr3_nt: TGTGCCAGCAGCACCCAGGGGTCCAGCTACAATGAGCAGTTCTTC
cdr3_aa: CASSTQGSSYNEQFF
d_call: -
clone_size: few
v_call: TRBV7-8
j_call: TRBJ2-1

cdr3_nt: TGTGCCAGCAGTCCCTCCGGGGGCGGCTATAGCAATCAGCTCCAGCATTTT
cdr3_aa: CASSPSGGGYSNQLQHF
d_call: -
clone_size: -
v_call: TRBV6-5
j_call: TRBJ1-5

cdr3_nt: TGCGCCAGCAGCCAAGTGATCCTAGCGGGAGGGGCGGGCAATGAGCAGTTCTTC
cdr3_aa: CASSQVILAGGAGNEQFF
d_call: TRBD2
clone_size: few
v_call: TRBV4-3
j_call: TRBJ2-1

cdr3_nt: TGCGCCAGCAGCCAAGAAGCCACGACAGATACGCAGTATTTT
cdr3_aa: CASSQEATTDTQYF
d_call: -
clone_size: many
v_call: TRBV4-1
j_call: TRBJ2-3

cdr3_nt: TGTGCCATCCCCCGGGGAGGGTATACAGATACGCAGTATTTT
cdr3_aa: CAIPRGGYTDTQYF
d_call: TRBD2
clone_size: many
v_call: TRBV6-4
j_call: TRBJ2-3

cdr3_nt: TGTGCCAGCAGTTTAAGTGGGAGCCAATTTAACTATGGCTACACCTTC
cdr3_aa: CASSLSGSQFNYGYTF
d_call: -
clone_size: few
v_call: TRBV12-3/TRBV12-4
j_call: TRBJ1-2

cdr3_nt: TGTGCCCGCAGCTTAGGCGGTACCGGGTTGCTGGATGAAAAACTGTTTTTT
cdr3_aa: CARSLGGTGLLDEKLFF
d_call: -
clone_size: -
v_call: TRBV7-9
j_call: TRBJ1-4

cdr3_nt: TGCGCCAGCAGCCAAGATCCGGGCCAAGAGACCCAGTACTTC
cdr3_aa: CASSQDPGQETQYF
d_call: -
clone_size: many
v_call: TRBV4-1
j_call: TRBJ2-5

cdr3_nt: TGCGCCAGCAGCCAAGATCACGCAGGGCGAGCCTACGAGCAGTACTTC
cdr3_aa: CASSQDHAGRAYEQYF
d_call: -
clone_size: -
v_call: TRBV4-3
j_call: TRBJ2-7

cdr3_nt: TGTGCCAGCAGCTTAGATAATAATGAAAAACTGTTTTTT
cdr3_aa: CASSLDNNEKLFF
d_call: -
clone_size: many
v_call: TRBV7-9
j_call: TRBJ1-4

cdr3_nt: TGTGCCAGCAGCTTAGCGTTTGAGGAGAGCTCCTACAATGAGCAGTTCTTC
cdr3_aa: CASSLAFEESSYNEQFF
d_call: -
clone_size: many
v_call: TRBV7-6
j_call: TRBJ2-1

cdr3_nt: TGTGCCAGCAGCTTATTTTCTGGGACCACCACCGGGGAGCTGTTTTTT
cdr3_aa: CASSLFSGTTTGELFF
d_call: -
clone_size: few
v_call: TRBV7-9
j_call: TRBJ2-2

cdr3_nt: TGTGCCAGCAGCTTAGGGGTTAGAGGACGGAGGACAGATACGCAGTATTTT
cdr3_aa: CASSLGVRGRRTDTQYF
d_call: -
clone_size: many
v_call: TRBV7-9
j_call: TRBJ2-3

cdr3_nt: TGTGCCAGCAGCTTAGCGGGGCGGACAGATACGCAGTATTTT
cdr3_aa: CASSLAGRTDTQYF
d_call: TRBD2
clone_size: many
v_call: TRBV6-2/TRBV6-3
j_call: TRBJ2-3

cdr3_nt: TGTGCCAGCAGCTTAGAGGCAGGCACCAATGAGCAGTTCTTC
cdr3_aa: CASSLEAGTNEQFF
d_call: -
clone_size: few
v_call: TRBV13
j_call: TRBJ2-1

cdr3_nt: TGTGCCAGCAGTTACGTGGGACAGGGTGGCACAGATACGCAGTATTTT
cdr3_aa: CASSYVGQGGTDTQYF
d_call: TRBD1
clone_size: many
v_call: TRBV6-5
j_call: TRBJ2-3

cdr3_nt: TGTGCCAGCAGCTCGTATAAGACTTCCGAGCAGTACTTC
cdr3_aa: CASSSYKTSEQYF
d_call: -
clone_size: many
v_call: TRBV5-4
j_call: TRBJ2-7

cdr3_nt: TGTGCCAGCAGCGCGGCCGGGACAGGCTCCAATCAGCCCCAGCATTTT
cdr3_aa: CASSAAGTGSNQPQHF
d_call: TRBD1
clone_size: many
v_call: TRBV11-2
j_call: TRBJ1-5

cdr3_nt: TGCGCCAGCAGCCAAGATCAGGCTAGCGGGGCCAAAAACATTCGGTACTTC
cdr3_aa: CASSQDQASGAKNIRYF
d_call: TRBD2
clone_size: few
v_call: TRBV4-3
j_call: TRBJ2-4

cdr3_nt: TGCAGCGCGCCGGACTTACGAGGCACAGATACGCAGTATTTT
cdr3_aa: CSAPDLRGTDTQYF
d_call: -
clone_size: many
v_call: TRBV29-1
j_call: TRBJ2-3

cdr3_nt: TGTGCCAGCAGTTATTCCGCCACTGAAGCTTTCTTT
cdr3_aa: CASSYSATEAFF
d_call: -
clone_size: few
v_call: TRBV19
j_call: TRBJ1-1

cdr3_nt: TGTGCCAGCAGTTCAGGGAGGACAGGGGGCGGTGAGACCCAGTACTTC
cdr3_aa: CASSSGRTGGGETQYF
d_call: TRBD1
clone_size: few
v_call: TRBV12-3/TRBV12-4
j_call: TRBJ2-5

cdr3_nt: TGTGCCAGCAGTCCCCGTTGGGACAGGGAGGACGAGCAGTACTTC
cdr3_aa: CASSPRWDREDEQYF
d_call: TRBD1
clone_size: many
v_call: TRBV28
j_call: TRBJ2-7

cdr3_nt: TGCAGCGTTGAGGACGCAGCCTACGAGCAGTACTTC
cdr3_aa: CSVEDAAYEQYF
d_call: -
clone_size: many
v_call: TRBV29-1
j_call: TRBJ2-7

cdr3_nt: TGTGCCAGCAGCCCGGGACAGGGGGTCCCCTACGAGCAGTACTTC
cdr3_aa: CASSPGQGVPYEQYF
d_call: TRBD1
clone_size: many
v_call: TRBV5-6
j_call: TRBJ2-7

cdr3_nt: TGCAGCGCCGAGCCAGCCACAAACACCGGGGAGCTGTTTTTT
cdr3_aa: CSAEPATNTGELFF
d_call: -
clone_size: many
v_call: TRBV29-1
j_call: TRBJ2-2

cdr3_nt: TGCGCCAGCAGCCAACGCGCCTTAGGAGAGGAAGCTCTCTTT
cdr3_aa: CASSQRALGEEALF
d_call: -
clone_size: -
v_call: TRBV4-1
j_call: TRBJ1-1

cdr3_nt: TGTGCCAGCAGCCAAGGTAGCTCCGGGCTTAAAGATTACGAGCAGTACTTC
cdr3_aa: CASSQGSSGLKDYEQYF
d_call: -
clone_size: few
v_call: TRBV14
j_call: TRBJ2-7